The 20 T cell receptor beta chains in this list originate from one sample, sequenced in a study of shared clonotypes between healthy human individuals. Sequenced by immunoSEQ multiplex PCR; TCRdb stores in-frame clones only, minus some. The top ten clones hold around 0.3% of a sample with about 380,000 clones, approximately 96% of them seen once. Sequencing was carried out using memory CD8+ T cells sorted from blood. Subset described: CD45RO+ cells pooled with CCR7-negative TemRA cells. These receptors originate from a man younger than 45 in good health.

The chain is built from TRBV11-2 and TRBJ1-1, with D hard to call. This CDR3 is built from 12 residues. V was cut by 3 bases and J by 7 bases, with 9 bases left in between. In germline, CDR1 is SGHAT, CDR2 FQNNGV. CDR3 region: CASSFSALEAFF. The CDR3 bases are TGTGCCAGCAGCTTTTCAGCCCTTGAAGCTTTCTTT.

This clone has a single count. The chain has TRBV5-1 and TRBJ2-3; D assignment may be TRBD1 or TRBD2 (5 bases each). V lost 7 bases to trimming and J lost 2 bases, with 11 bases between them. The CDR3 is 13 residues long. The germline gives CDR1 SGHRS, CDR2 YFSETQ. The CDR3 protein is CASQRGVTDTQYF. In DNA form, the CDR3 reads TGCGCCAGCCAGAGAGGGGTCACAGATACGCAGTATTTT. Filled out from reference TRBV5-1 and TRBJ2-3, the complete variable domain reads KAGVTQTPRYLIKTRGQQVTLSCSPISGHRSVSWYQQTPGQGLQFLFEYFSETQRNKGNFPGRFSGRQFSNSRSEMNVSTLELGDSALYLCASQRGVTDTQYFGPGTRLTVL.

The chain couples TRBV10-2 to TRBJ2-1, with 7 nucleotides matching TRBD1. The ends lost 7 bases at V and 1 base at J; junction bases unmatched: 7. Germline V gives CDR1 WSHSY, CDR2 SAAADI. The CDR3 length is 15 residues. The CDR3 protein is CASKKGRGSYNEQFF. Written as DNA, the CDR3 is TGCGCCAGCAAAAAGGGCAGGGGGTCCTACAATGAGCAGTTCTTC.

J is TRBJ2-7 and V is TRBV28; 8 positions agree with TRBD1. V shed 7 bases and J 1 base; nucleotides not matched to a gene: 15. Germline loops: CDR1 MDHEN, CDR2 SYDVKM. This CDR3 is 17 amino acids long. Here the CDR3 reads CASNPLGGQGASYEQYF. The DNA for the CDR3 is TGTGCCAGCAACCCCCTTGGCGGGCAGGGGGCTTCCTACGAGCAGTACTTC.

This chain connects TRBV7-2 to TRBJ2-7; 14 nucleotides agree with TRBD2. With 1 base clipped from V and 2 bases from J, the junction kept 1 base outside the gene matches. The length of the CDR3 is 16 residues. The germline CDR1 and CDR2 sequences are SGHTA and FQGNSA. The CDR3 nucleotides read TGTGCCAGCAGCTTAGGGGGACTAGCGGGAGCCTACGAGCAGTACTTC. Translation: CASSLGGLAGAYEQYF.

The chain carries TRBV5-1 and TRBJ1-2, with 9 bases that match TRBD1. The CDR3 runs to 15 residues. The V gene end was trimmed by 0 bases and the J gene end by 6 bases; junction bases not matched to a gene: 6. CDR1 and CDR2 from the germline V gene are SGHRS and YFSETQ. The chain's CDR3 is CASSLVYRGPDGYTF. For the CDR3, the DNA is TGCGCCAGCAGCTTGGTTTACAGGGGGCCGGATGGCTACACCTTC. Using reference TRBV5-1 and TRBJ1-2 for the parts outside the CDR3, the full variable domain is KAGVTQTPRYLIKTRGQQVTLSCSPISGHRSVSWYQQTPGQGLQFLFEYFSETQRNKGNFPGRFSGRQFSNSRSEMNVSTLELGDSALYLCASSLVYRGPDGYTFGSGTRLTVV.

This sequence joins TRBV4-1 and TRBJ2-1, with D perhaps being TRBD1 or TRBD2 (5 bases each). Germline lookup yields CDR1 MGHRA and CDR2 YSYEKL. The CDR3 runs 13 residues. Trimming removed 0 bases from V and 9 bases from J, with 9 bases in between. The CDR3 nucleotides are TGCGCCAGCAGCCAAGAGAACGGGGCTGAGCAGTTCTTC. Translation: CASSQENGAEQFF.

The gene calls are TRBV5-1 and TRBJ2-2; 9 nucleotides agree with TRBD1. Germline CDR1 is SGHRS and CDR2 is YFSETQ. The CDR3 sequence is 17 residues long. Trimming at V came to 0 bases and at J to 4 bases, leaving 7 bases not matched to a gene. CDR3 region: CASSLGQQGAITGELFF. CDR3 coding DNA: TGCGCCAGCAGCTTGGGCCAACAGGGGGCAATCACCGGGGAGCTGTTTTTT. Combining the CDR3 with reference TRBV5-1 and TRBJ2-2 gives the whole variable domain KAGVTQTPRYLIKTRGQQVTLSCSPISGHRSVSWYQQTPGQGLQFLFEYFSETQRNKGNFPGRFSGRQFSNSRSEMNVSTLELGDSALYLCASSLGQQGAITGELFFGEGSRLTVL.

The J gene is TRBJ2-5, the V gene TRBV7-2; D tentatively reads TRBD1 or TRBD2 (5 bases each). The J call is in doubt because the DNA end fits TRBJ2-7 better. Germline CDR1 reads SGHTA; CDR2 reads FQGNSA. The CDR3 consists of 12 residues. The CDR3 bases are TGTGCCAGCAGCTTGAGGGGCTACGAGCAGTACTTC. Encoded protein: CASSLRGYEQYF.

The rearrangement uses TRBV6-6 and TRBJ1-3; no clear D. Trimming pared 4 bases from V and 3 bases from J, leaving 4 bases between. Germline-derived CDR1 and CDR2 are MNHNY and SVGAGI (reference sequence). This CDR3 is built from 12 residues. The CDR3 sequence is CASSSFGNTIYF. In DNA, the CDR3 is TGTGCCAGCAGTTCCTTTGGAAACACCATATATTTT.

This clone was seen only once. This chain links TRBV27 with TRBJ1-5; D might be TRBD1 (6 bases). The CDR3 loop spans 18 amino acids. V lost 4 bases and J lost 0, with 19 bases in between. The germline CDR1 and CDR2 sequences are MNHEY and SMNVEV (reference sequence). Here the CDR3 reads CASSSYPPTGNSNQPQHF. The CDR3 DNA sequence: TGTGCCAGCAGTTCCTACCCCCCCACAGGGAATAGCAATCAGCCCCAGCATTTT.

This clone was seen a single time. The gene calls are TRBV6-1 and TRBJ2-7; 9 bases match TRBD2. The CDR3 length is 15 residues. Germline CDR1 reads MNHNS; CDR2 reads SASEGT. Trimming took 3 bases from V and 4 from J; bases not matched to a gene: 7. CDR3 nucleotide sequence: TGTGCCAGCAGTGAGTCCCTAGCGGGACTATACGAGCAGTACTTC. Encoded protein: CASSESLAGLYEQYF.

V and J are TRBV2 and TRBJ2-3, with 7 bases aligning to TRBD1. V lost 6 bases to trimming and J lost 6 bases; unmatched junction nucleotides: 9. CDR1 and CDR2 (germline): SNHLY, FYNNEI. The CDR3 length is 14 residues. The CDR3: CASRRDRTGDTQYF. As DNA, the CDR3 is TGTGCCAGCAGAAGGGACAGAACCGGGGATACGCAGTATTTT. Full variable domain (outside the CDR3, taken from reference TRBV2 and TRBJ2-3): EPEVTQTPSHQVTQMGQEVILRCVPISNHLYFYWYRQILGQKVEFLVSFYNNEISEKSEIFDDQFSVERPDGSNFTLKIRSTKLEDSAMYFCASRRDRTGDTQYFGPGTRLTVL.

The rearrangement links TRBV28 to TRBJ1-1, with D possibly matching TRBD1 (6 bases). Per the germline V gene, CDR1 is MDHEN and CDR2 is SYDVKM. This CDR3 region has 16 residues. V lost 10 bases and J lost 0, with 21 bases in between. The CDR3 nucleotides are TGTGCCACCTCTCCGTTGGGGGGCGCGATGAACACTGAAGCTTTCTTT. It is translated as CATSPLGGAMNTEAFF.

The chain carries TRBV30 and TRBJ2-1; D is uncertain. Germline CDR1 reads GTSNPN; CDR2 reads SVGIG (reference sequence). The ends were cut back, 3 bases at V and 0 bases at J, with 12 bases in the middle. The CDR3 covers 15 residues. The CDR3 sequence is CAWSQGESSYNEQFF. The CDR3 coding sequence is TGTGCCTGGAGCCAAGGAGAGAGCTCCTACAATGAGCAGTTCTTC.

The chain links TRBV27 to TRBJ1-1; D perhaps matches TRBD1 (6 bases). Germline-derived CDR1 and CDR2 are MNHEY and SMNVEV (reference sequence). This CDR3 region has 13 residues. The V end lost 3 bases, the J end lost 4 bases, and 9 bases lay between the germline ends. The CDR3 DNA is TGTGCCAGCAGTTTCAACAGGGTCACTGAAGCTTTCTTT. It translates to CASSFNRVTEAFF.

The rearrangement uses TRBV7-9 and TRBJ2-7, with TRBD1 matching 7 bases. CDR3 length equals 15 residues. V lost 1 base, J lost 4 bases, and 7 bases stayed unmatched. Germline V CDR1 and CDR2: SEHNR, FQNEAQ (reference sequence). The CDR3 DNA reads TGTGCCAGCAGCTTAGACCGGACAGGAGGATACGAGCAGTACTTC. This translates into CASSLDRTGGYEQYF.

This clone is a singleton in its sample. The V gene is TRBV28, the J gene TRBJ1-2; D call uncertain. V shed 6 bases and J shed 3 bases, with 8 bases lying between them. The germline V gene has CDR1 MDHEN and CDR2 SYDVKM. This CDR3 comprises 12 residues. Here the CDR3 reads CASRGIYYGYTF. The CDR3 bases are TGTGCCAGCAGGGGAATTTACTATGGCTACACCTTC.

This sequence joins TRBV30 and TRBJ2-7; no clear D. The germline V gene has CDR1 GTSNPN and CDR2 SVGIG (reference sequence). The CDR3 loop spans 11 amino acids. With 0 bases removed from V and 5 bases from J, the gap between germline ends came to 5 bases. In DNA form, the CDR3 reads TGTGCCTGGAGTGTATTCCACGAGCAGTACTTC. Amino acids: CAWSVFHEQYF.

The CDR3 coding sequence is TGTGCCAGCAGCGAAATGGGTTTAGGAAGTGGCAATCAGCCCCAGCATTTT. It encodes CASSEMGLGSGNQPQHF. V and J are TRBV9 and TRBJ1-5; D ambiguous. Germline CDR1 is SGDLS and CDR2 is YYNGEE. V gave up 3 bases and J gave up 2 bases, with 18 bases separating them. The CDR3 consists of 17 residues.